This TCR beta chain was captured by sequencing in a study of cytomegalovirus exposure and HLA in healthy donors. The overall study: From HLA-typed donors, an early data release held roughly 89 million unique TCRs. Points from the study as a whole: A previous analysis found most TCR beta V segments productive roughly 87% or roughly 30% of the time.

About this clone: What it recognizes is unknown.

Germline CDR1 is SGDLS and CDR2 is YYNGEE. CDR3 size: 18 residues. Trimming removed 5 bases from V and 0 bases from J; junction bases left unmatched: 11. 13 Jbeta primers and 60 Vbeta primers were used for the PCR. Only in-frame clones appear in the TCRdb table, and some are missing; sequencing was by immunoSEQ multiplex PCR. The sample yields 150,000 to 200,000 clones, under 85% seen once. The receptor was derived from a female donor in good health and CMV-seronegative. The chain carries TRBV9 and TRBJ2-6; 7 nucleotides agree with TRBD1. Sequenced material: PBMCs. The CDR3 sequence: CASSTRDRASSGANVLTF. CDR3 in DNA: TGTGCCAGCAGTACCCGGGACAGAGCCTCCTCTGGGGCCAACGTCCTGACTTTC.